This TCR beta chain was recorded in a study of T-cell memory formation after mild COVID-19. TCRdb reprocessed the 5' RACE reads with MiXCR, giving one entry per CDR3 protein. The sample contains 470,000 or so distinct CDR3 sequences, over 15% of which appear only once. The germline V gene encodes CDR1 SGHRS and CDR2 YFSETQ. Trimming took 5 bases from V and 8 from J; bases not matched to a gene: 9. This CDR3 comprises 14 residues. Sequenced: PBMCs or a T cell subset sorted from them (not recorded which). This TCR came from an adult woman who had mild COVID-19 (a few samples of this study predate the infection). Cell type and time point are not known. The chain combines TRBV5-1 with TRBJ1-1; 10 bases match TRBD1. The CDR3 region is CASSPDRGHAEAFF. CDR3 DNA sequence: TGCGCCAGCAGTCCCGACAGGGGGCATGCGGAAGCTTTCTTT.